This T cell receptor (beta chain) is drawn from a study of blood T cell repertoires in COVID-19. The wider study: Some COVID-19 samples were acute and others convalescent; all came from the United States, Italy and Spain.

V was clipped by 0 bases and J by 4 bases; unmatched bases: 5. Germline V CDR1 and CDR2: SGHTS, YDEGEE. The CDR3 totals 15 residues. Authors' methods: Amplification with reference gene primers provided the estimates of nucleated cell counts. The data were produced by immunoSEQ multiplex PCR, yet TCRdb's version contains in-frame clones alone and is incomplete. For V, J and clone size, that table is used; D and trimming come from the DNA. This sample has approximately 140,000 clones; about 90% occur once, and the top ten carry 10%. The source of this sequence is a man aged 45-60 years with active or convalescent COVID-19. The gene calls are TRBV5-8 and TRBJ2-7; the match to TRBD1 covers 9 bases. Sequenced input: peripheral blood. CDR3 DNA sequence: TGTGCCAGCAGCTTGGGACAGGGGGGTCGGTACGAGCAGTACTTC. This codes for CASSLGQGGRYEQYF.